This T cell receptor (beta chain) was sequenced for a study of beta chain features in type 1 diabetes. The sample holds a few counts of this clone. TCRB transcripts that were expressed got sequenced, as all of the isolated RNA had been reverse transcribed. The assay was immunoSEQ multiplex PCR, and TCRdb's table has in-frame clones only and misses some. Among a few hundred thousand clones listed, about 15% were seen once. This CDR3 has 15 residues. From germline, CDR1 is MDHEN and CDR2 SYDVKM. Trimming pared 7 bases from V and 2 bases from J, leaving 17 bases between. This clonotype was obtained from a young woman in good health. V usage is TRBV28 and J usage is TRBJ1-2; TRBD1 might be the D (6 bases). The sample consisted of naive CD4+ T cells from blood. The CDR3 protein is CASNPGHPRNYGYTF. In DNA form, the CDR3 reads TGTGCCAGCAACCCGGGACACCCCAGAAACTATGGCTACACCTTC.